These T cell receptor beta chains were read from a single sample in a study of OX40 agonist ivuxolimab in advanced cancers. Assay: immunoSEQ multiplex PCR; the TCRdb copy retains only in-frame clones and omits some. This sample has roughly 86,000 clones, with about 93% found just once. The starting material was CD4+ or CD8+ T cells sorted from blood, obtained in a trial of the OX40 agonist ivuxolimab. These receptors originate from an adult with an advanced solid tumor such as melanoma, head and neck, liver or kidney cancer. The CDR3 runs from the conserved cysteine through the conserved F or W. A D gene is named only where the DNA matches it firmly. Size is stated for part of the rows, as once, few or many counts, or as a class when the clone is expanded.

NA TRBJ2-3 TRBV7-2 NA TGTGCCAGCAGCTTATTTCGGGGCACAGATACGCAGTATTTT CASSLFRGTDTQYF
NA TRBJ2-1 TRBV19 NA TGTGCCAGTAGTATTGTCAAGGGGGGTGAGCAGTTCTTC CASSIVKGGEQFF
NA TRBJ2-5 TRBV10-1 NA TGCGCCAGCAGTGACGGCAGGGTCCACCAGTACTTC CASSDGRVHQYF
NA TRBJ1-1 TRBV6-5 TRBD1 TGTGCCAGCAGCCGACAGGGGGAAACTGAAGCTTTCTTT CASSRQGETEAFF
NA TRBJ2-7 TRBV5-1 NA TGCGCCAGCAGCCCCTGGACATTCCAACGGGAGGAGCAGTACTTC CASSPWTFQREEQYF
NA TRBJ2-5 TRBV6-6 NA TGTGCCAGCAGCCGGGACATCGGCCGGGAGACCCAGTACTTC CASSRDIGRETQYF
NA TRBJ2-3 TRBV29-1 TRBD2 TGCAGCGTTGATCCTCGGCTAGCGGGAGATACGCAGTATTTT CSVDPRLAGDTQYF
NA TRBJ2-6 TRBV28 NA TGTGCCAGCAGTCCTGGGAGCTCTGGGGCCAACGTCCTGACTTTC CASSPGSSGANVLTF
NA TRBJ1-2 TRBV29-1 NA TGCAGCGTGGGGGGGGTTAGCTATGGCTACACCTTC CSVGGVSYGYTF
NA TRBJ2-5 TRBV7-2 NA TGTGCCAGCAGCTCAAACCCAGGGCCAGAGACCCAGTACTTC CASSSNPGPETQYF
NA TRBJ2-7 TRBV25-1 NA TGTGCCAGCAGCGGGACTCTTTCCGAGCAGTACTTC CASSGTLSEQYF
NA TRBJ1-5 TRBV28 NA TGTGCCAGCAGGTCCCGAAGGGGCAATCAGCCCCAGCATTTT CASRSRRGNQPQHF
NA TRBJ2-1 TRBV28 TRBD2 TGTGCCAGCAGTTCCCCCGGGACTAGCGGCTACAATGAGCAGTTCTTC CASSSPGTSGYNEQFF
NA TRBJ2-3 TRBV5-1 NA TGCGCCAGCAGCGACGGACCCCCCACAGATACGCAGTATTTT CASSDGPPTDTQYF
NA TRBJ1-5 TRBV29-1 TRBD1 TGCAGCGTTGTCACAGGGGGCACGAGCAATCAGCCCCAGCATTTT CSVVTGGTSNQPQHF
NA TRBJ2-3 TRBV6-1 TRBD1 TGTGCCAGCAGTGTTCAGGACAGGGGTTCAGATACGCAGTATTTT CASSVQDRGSDTQYF
NA TRBJ2-2 TRBV4-2 NA TGTGCCAGCAGCCAAGATCCGGGTACCGGGGAGCTGTTTTTT CASSQDPGTGELFF
few TRBJ1-5 TRBV6-6 NA TGTGCCAGCAGTTACTCGAGAAATCAGCCCCAGCATTTT CASSYSRNQPQHF
NA TRBJ1-1 TRBV6-5 NA TGTGCCAGCAAACCGGGACGATCGAACACTGAAGCTTTCTTT CASKPGRSNTEAFF
once TRBJ2-3 TRBV29-1 NA TGCAGCGTTCGACAAGCGGGGCAGTATTTT CSVRQAGQYF
NA TRBJ2-5 TRBV5-4 NA TGTGCCAGCAGCTTAAGGGATCACCAAGAGACCCAGTACTTC CASSLRDHQETQYF
NA TRBJ2-7 TRBV30 TRBD1 TGTGCCTGGAGTACGCCGCTTGTTATCGGACAGGGGCTGATCTACGAGCAGTACTTC CAWSTPLVIGQGLIYEQYF
NA TRBJ2-1 TRBV15 TRBD2 TGTGCCACCAGCGCTCGACTAGCGGAAACCTACAATGAGCAGTTCTTC CATSARLAETYNEQFF
NA TRBJ2-7 TRBV28 NA TGTGCCAGCAGTACATTGGCGATCAGTTACGAGCAGTACTTC CASSTLAISYEQYF
NA TRBJ1-2 TRBV28 TRBD1 TGTGCCAGCAAGGGGACAGTTTCCTTCTATGGCTACACCTTC CASKGTVSFYGYTF
NA TRBJ2-3 TRBV11-2 NA TGTGCCAGCAGCTTAGATCCGGCCTCCACAGATACGCAGTATTTT CASSLDPASTDTQYF